This T cell receptor beta chain comes out of a study of cytomegalovirus exposure and HLA in healthy donors. It was with 60 Vbeta and 13 Jbeta primers that the PCR ran. Profiling relied on immunoSEQ multiplex PCR, and the TCRdb table lists in-frame clones only, not all of them. This table holds about 120,000 clones, 75% found once. Concerning this clone itself: Antigen: not known.

General study results and limits: Through in vitro validation, a few CMV-associated chains were shown to be specific for CMV antigens.

The CDR3 has 12 residues. Trimming removed 5 bases from V and 4 bases from J, with 8 bases in between. Germline CDR1 reads SGHAT; CDR2 reads FQDESV (reference sequence). V gene TRBV11-1 combines with J gene TRBJ2-5, with TRBD2 as a possible D gene (5 bases). Input material: PBMCs. The sequence was collected from a woman aged 40 to 49 in good health and CMV-seropositive. The CDR3 sequence: CASSPRGETQYF. The CDR3 DNA reads as TGTGCCAGCAGCCCCCGGGGAGAGACCCAGTACTTC.